This T cell receptor beta chain was recorded in a study of OX40 agonist ivuxolimab in advanced cancers. Across the study: Allowance was made for prior anti-PD-1, anti-PD-L1 or anti-CTLA-4 therapy, and roughly 40% had some.

This CDR3 region has 13 residues. V gave up 1 base and J gave up 2 bases, with 5 bases separating them. Germline V lookup: CDR1 MDHEN, CDR2 SYDVKM. TCRdb's copy holds only in-frame clones and misses some; the assay was immunoSEQ multiplex PCR. The sample contains roughly 89,000 clones, about 86% of which appear only once. A history of autoimmune disease or systemic immunosuppression excluded patients. The sample was CD4+ or CD8+ T cells sorted from blood, taken in a trial of the OX40 agonist ivuxolimab. The origin of this receptor is an adult with an advanced solid tumor such as melanoma, head and neck, liver or kidney cancer. The chain uses TRBV28 and TRBJ1-1, with D uncertain. The CDR3 region has the DNA TGTGCCAGCAGTTTATCCATAAACACTGAAGCTTTCTTT. Residues: CASSLSINTEAFF.